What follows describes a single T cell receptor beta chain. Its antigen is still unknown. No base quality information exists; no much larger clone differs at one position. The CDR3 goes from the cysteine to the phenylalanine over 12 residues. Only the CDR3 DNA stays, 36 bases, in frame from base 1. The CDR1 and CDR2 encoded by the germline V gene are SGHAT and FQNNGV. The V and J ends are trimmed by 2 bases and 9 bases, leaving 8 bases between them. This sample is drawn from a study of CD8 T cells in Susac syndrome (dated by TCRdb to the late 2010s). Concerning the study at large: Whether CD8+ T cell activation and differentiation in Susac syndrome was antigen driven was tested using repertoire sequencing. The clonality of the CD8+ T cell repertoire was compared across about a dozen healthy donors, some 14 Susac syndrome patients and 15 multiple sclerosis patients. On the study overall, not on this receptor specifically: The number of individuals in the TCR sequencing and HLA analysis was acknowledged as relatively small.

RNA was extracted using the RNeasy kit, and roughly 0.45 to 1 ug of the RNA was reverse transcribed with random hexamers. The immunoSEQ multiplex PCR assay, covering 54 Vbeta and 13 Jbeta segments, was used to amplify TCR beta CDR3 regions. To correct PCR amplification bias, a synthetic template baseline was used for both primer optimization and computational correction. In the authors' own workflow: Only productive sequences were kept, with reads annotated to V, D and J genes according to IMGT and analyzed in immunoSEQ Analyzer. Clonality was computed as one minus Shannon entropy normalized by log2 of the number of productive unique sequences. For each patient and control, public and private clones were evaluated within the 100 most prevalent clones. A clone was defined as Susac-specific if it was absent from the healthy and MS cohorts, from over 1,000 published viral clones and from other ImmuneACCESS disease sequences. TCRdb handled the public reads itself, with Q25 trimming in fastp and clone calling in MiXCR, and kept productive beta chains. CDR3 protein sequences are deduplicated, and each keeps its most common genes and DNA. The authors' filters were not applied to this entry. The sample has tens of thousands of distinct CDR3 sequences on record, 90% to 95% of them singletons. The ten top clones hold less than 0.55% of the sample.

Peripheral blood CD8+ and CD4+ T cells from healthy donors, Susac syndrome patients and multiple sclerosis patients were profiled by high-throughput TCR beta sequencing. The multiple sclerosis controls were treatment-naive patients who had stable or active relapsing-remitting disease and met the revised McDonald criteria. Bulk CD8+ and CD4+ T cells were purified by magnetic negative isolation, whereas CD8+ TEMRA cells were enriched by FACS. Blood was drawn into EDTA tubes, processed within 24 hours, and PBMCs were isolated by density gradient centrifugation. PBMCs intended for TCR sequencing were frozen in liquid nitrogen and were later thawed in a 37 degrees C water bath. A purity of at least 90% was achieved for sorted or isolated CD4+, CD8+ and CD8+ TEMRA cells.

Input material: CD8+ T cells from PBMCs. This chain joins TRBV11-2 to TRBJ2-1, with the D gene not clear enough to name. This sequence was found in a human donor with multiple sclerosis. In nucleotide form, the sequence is TGTGCCAGCAGCTTAAAAAGAGTTGAGCAGTTCTTC. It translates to CASSLKRVEQFF.